The TCR beta chain under discussion was sequenced for a study of OX40 agonist ivuxolimab in advanced cancers. Sequenced by immunoSEQ multiplex PCR; TCRdb stores in-frame clones only, minus some. This table holds tens of thousands of clones, 80% found once. On this clone: Its antigen is unidentified.

The CDR3 runs 14 residues. V was shortened by 6 bases and J by 4 bases, with 18 bases between the two germline ends. The germline CDR1 and CDR2 sequences are SQVTM and ANQGSEA. Study-wide results and caveats: Nonresponders included some who also had low normalized T-cell clonal expansion.

The chain couples TRBV29-1 to TRBJ2-5, with TRBD1 as a possible D gene (5 bases). The sequencing used CD4+ or CD8+ T cells sorted from blood, collected in a trial of the OX40 agonist ivuxolimab. The source of this sequence is an adult with an advanced solid tumor such as melanoma, head and neck, liver or kidney cancer. In nucleotides, the CDR3 is TGCAGCGTGTGGGGCCCCGGGTCTGGAGAGACCCAGTACTTC. Translation gives CSVWGPGSGETQYF.